The sequence of this T cell receptor beta chain was determined in a study of blood T cell repertoires in COVID-19. Study overall: Researchers got acute and convalescent COVID-19 samples from the United States, Italy and Spain. T cells, B-cell-depleted T cells, or PBMCs supplied cDNA or gDNA.

CDR3 length: 12 residues. Trimming shortened V by 8 bases and J by 11 bases, and 16 bases separated the two germline ends. CDR1 and CDR2 (germline): MNHEY, SVGAGI. Assay: immunoSEQ multiplex PCR; the TCRdb copy retains only in-frame clones and omits some. The sample lists approximately 100,000 clones; about 90% were seen once. The sequence derives from a man over 45 with acute or convalescent COVID-19. Sequenced: peripheral blood. The gene calls are TRBV6-5 and TRBJ1-5; D gene unclear. CDR3: CASGEASSAQHF. In DNA form, the CDR3 reads TGTGCCAGCGGGGAGGCCTCCTCGGCCCAGCATTTT.